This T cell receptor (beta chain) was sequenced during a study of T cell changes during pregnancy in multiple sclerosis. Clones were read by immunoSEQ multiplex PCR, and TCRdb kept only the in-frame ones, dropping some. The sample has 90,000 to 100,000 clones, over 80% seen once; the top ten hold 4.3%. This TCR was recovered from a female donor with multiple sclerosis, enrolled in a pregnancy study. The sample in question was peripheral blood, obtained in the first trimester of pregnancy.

The CDR3 protein is CASSLDRLAGSSYEQYF. CDR3 coding DNA: TGTGCCAGCAGCTTAGATAGGCTAGCGGGGAGCTCCTACGAGCAGTACTTC. The chain carries TRBV11-2 and TRBJ2-7; 9 bases are shared with TRBD2. The CDR3 is 17 amino acids. The junction had 6 bases not matched to a gene; V was cut back by 0 bases and J by 0 bases. Germline V CDR1 and CDR2: SGHAT, FQNNGV.